In this sample, the clone carrying this TCR beta chain turned up many times. Its target is not known. As it was prepared, the TCRbeta library received unique molecular identifiers. TCRdb re-derived calls from the PCR reads in MiXCR, one entry per CDR3 protein. This table holds approximately 500,000 distinct CDR3 sequences, 25% to 30% found once. These data originate in a study of T-cell reconstitution after alpha-beta-depleted transplantation in children. Findings of the study overall: Reportedly, roughly two months post-transplant, alpha-beta T cells arose from several hundred expanded graft clones.

Here the sequenced sample was PBMCs, taken before TCRalphabeta/CD19-depleted stem cell transplant. The clonotype comes from a boy under three years old with Wiskott-Aldrich syndrome, due to receive a stem cell transplant.

In DNA form, the CDR3 reads TGTGCCAGCAGTTACGGGACAGGGAACACTGAAGCTTTCTTT. Residues: CASSYGTGNTEAFF. V usage is TRBV6-5 and J usage is TRBJ1-1; 8 nucleotides agree with TRBD1. Germline CDR1 is MNHEY and CDR2 is SVGAGI. After removal of 2 bases from V and 1 base from J, the junction contained 0 bases not matched to a gene. The CDR3 loop spans 14 amino acids.